This TCR beta chain appears in the sequencing data of a study of T cell responses to AZD1222 COVID-19 vaccine. Germline CDR1 and CDR2: MNHEY and SMNVEV (reference sequence). V dropped 5 bases and J dropped 1; count of bases not matched to a gene: 4. The CDR3 has 14 residues. Broader study findings: There were vaccine-associated CD4 TCRs across spike, dominant at 160-218 and 743-854.

Sequencing used immunoSEQ multiplex PCR; TCRdb keeps in-frame clones, though not all of them. Of around 150,000 clones in the sample, 75% to 95% were seen once. A word on this clone: Its antigen remains unknown.

Sequences were derived from peripheral blood, sampled 28 days after the second AZD1222 dose. The sequence derives from an adult who received the AZD1222 COVID-19 vaccine. The rearrangement uses TRBV27 and TRBJ2-7, with 8 bases that match TRBD1. The CDR3 DNA reads as TGTGCCAGCAGTCGACAGGGGTCTTCCTACGAGCAGTACTTC. Translated, it gives CASSRQGSSYEQYF.